This TCR beta chain is from a study of T cell repertoires in cytomegalovirus infection. Overall study: HLA-C-restricted CMV epitopes, recently identified, and well-studied HLA-B-restricted ones were used by the study. It can be stated that public TCR beta signatures indicated CMV infection as well as a matching HLA type. Overall study findings and caveats: In two of eight donors, the top clonotype was HLA-C-restricted CMV-specific. Identification of carriers of CMV plus the relevant HLA was achieved through cumulative public TCR beta family frequency.

A word on this clonotype: Its target is unknown.

After removal of 0 bases from V and 5 bases from J, the junction contained 15 bases not matched to a gene. Germline V gene sequence: CDR1 LGHNA, CDR2 YSLEER. The CDR3 is 20 residues long. TCRdb processed the reads anew with MiXCR; each CDR3 protein has one entry. Of a few hundred thousand distinct CDR3 sequences listed, 40% are singletons. Specimen: cultured PBMCs, collected from culture after CMV antigen stimulation. V and J are TRBV4-3 and TRBJ2-1, with 11 bases identical to TRBD2. The sequence was collected from a human donor in good health (CMV status not recorded). Some clones in this sample may be carry-over from other donors' samples. The CDR3 nucleotides are TGCGCCAGCAGCCAAGATGATGCCCATGGGCTAGCGGGAGGCCACAATGAGCAGTTCTTC. The encoded protein is CASSQDDAHGLAGGHNEQFF.